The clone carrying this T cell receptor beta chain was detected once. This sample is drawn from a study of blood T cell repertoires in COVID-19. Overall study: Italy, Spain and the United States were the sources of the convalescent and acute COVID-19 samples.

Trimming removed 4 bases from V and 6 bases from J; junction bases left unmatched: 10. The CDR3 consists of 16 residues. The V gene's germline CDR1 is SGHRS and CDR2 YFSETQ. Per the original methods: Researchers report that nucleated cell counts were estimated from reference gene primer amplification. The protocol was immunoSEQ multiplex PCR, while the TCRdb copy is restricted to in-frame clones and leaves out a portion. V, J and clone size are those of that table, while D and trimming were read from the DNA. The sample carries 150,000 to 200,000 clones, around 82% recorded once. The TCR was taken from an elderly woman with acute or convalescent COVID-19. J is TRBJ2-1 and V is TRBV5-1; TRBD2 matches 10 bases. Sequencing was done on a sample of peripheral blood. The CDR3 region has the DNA TGCGCCAGCAGCAGACTCGGGACTAGCGACTCCAATGAGCAGTTCTTC. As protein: CASSRLGTSDSNEQFF.